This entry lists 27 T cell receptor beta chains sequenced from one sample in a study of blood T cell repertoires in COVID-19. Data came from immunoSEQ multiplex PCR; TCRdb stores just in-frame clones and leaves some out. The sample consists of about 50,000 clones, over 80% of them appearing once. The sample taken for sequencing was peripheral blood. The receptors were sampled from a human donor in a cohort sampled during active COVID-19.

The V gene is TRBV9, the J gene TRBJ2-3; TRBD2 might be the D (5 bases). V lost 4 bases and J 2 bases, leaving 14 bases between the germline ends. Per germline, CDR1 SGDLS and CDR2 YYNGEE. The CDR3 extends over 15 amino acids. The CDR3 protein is CASSLHEGPTDTQYF. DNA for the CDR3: TGTGCCAGCAGCCTCCATGAGGGCCCCACAGATACGCAGTATTTT.

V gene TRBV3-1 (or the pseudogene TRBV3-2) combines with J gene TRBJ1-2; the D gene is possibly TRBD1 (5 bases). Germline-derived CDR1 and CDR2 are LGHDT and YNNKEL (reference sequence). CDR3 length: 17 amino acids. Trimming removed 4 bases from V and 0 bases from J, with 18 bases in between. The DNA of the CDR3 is TGTGCCAGCAGCCGACGGACGCAGGGAGGATCTAACTATGGCTACACCTTC. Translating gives CASSRRTQGGSNYGYTF.

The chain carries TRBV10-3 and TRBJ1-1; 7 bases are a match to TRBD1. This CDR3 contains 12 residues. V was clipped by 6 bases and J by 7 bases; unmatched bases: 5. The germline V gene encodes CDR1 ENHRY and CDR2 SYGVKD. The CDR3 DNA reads TGTGCCATCAGCGGACAGGCGGATGAAGCTTTCTTT. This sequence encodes CAISGQADEAFF.

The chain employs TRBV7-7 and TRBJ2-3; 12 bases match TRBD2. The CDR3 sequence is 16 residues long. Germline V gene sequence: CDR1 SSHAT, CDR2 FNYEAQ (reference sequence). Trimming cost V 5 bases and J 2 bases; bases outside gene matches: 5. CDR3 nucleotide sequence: TGTGCCAGCAGCCCCGGGACTAGCGGGTTCACAGATACGCAGTATTTT. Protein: CASSPGTSGFTDTQYF.

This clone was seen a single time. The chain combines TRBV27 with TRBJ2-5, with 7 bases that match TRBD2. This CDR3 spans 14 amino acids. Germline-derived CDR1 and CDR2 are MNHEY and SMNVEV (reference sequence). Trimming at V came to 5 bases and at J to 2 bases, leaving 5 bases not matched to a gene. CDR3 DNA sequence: TGTGCCAGCAGTGAGTGGGGGGGTCAAGAGACCCAGTACTTC. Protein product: CASSEWGGQETQYF.

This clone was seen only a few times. Here the CDR3 reads CASSSISGRATDTQYF. The CDR3 nucleotides read TGTGCCAGCAGCTCGATTAGCGGGAGGGCCACAGATACGCAGTATTTT. This chain joins TRBV5-6 and TRBJ2-3; 11 nucleotides line up with TRBD2. V was clipped by 3 bases and J by 2 bases; unmatched bases: 5. The CDR3 totals 16 residues. Germline CDR1 and CDR2: SGHDT and YYEEEE.

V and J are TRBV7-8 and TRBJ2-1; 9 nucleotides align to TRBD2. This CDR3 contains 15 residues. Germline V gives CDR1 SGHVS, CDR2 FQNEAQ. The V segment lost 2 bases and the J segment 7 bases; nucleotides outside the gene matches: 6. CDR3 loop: CASSLSSGMGNEQFF. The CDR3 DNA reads TGTGCCAGCAGCTTATCTAGCGGGATGGGTAATGAGCAGTTCTTC.

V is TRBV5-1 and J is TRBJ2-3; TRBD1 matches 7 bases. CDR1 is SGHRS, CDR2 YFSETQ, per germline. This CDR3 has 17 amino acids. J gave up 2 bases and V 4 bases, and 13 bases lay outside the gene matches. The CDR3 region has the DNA TGCGCCAGCAGCGCGTTACAGGGGTCGACGTTCACAGATACGCAGTATTTT. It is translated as CASSALQGSTFTDTQYF.

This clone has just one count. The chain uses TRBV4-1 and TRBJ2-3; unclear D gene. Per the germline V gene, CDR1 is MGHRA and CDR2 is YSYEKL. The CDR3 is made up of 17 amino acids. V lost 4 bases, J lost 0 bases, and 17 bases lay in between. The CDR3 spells CASSPVAVPTSTDTQYF. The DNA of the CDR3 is TGCGCCAGCAGCCCAGTCGCAGTCCCGACTAGCACAGATACGCAGTATTTT.

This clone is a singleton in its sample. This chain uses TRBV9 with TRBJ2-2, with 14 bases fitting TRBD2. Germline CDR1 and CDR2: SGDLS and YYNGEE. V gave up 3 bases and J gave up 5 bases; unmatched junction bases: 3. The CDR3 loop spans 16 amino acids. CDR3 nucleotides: TGTGCCAGCAGCGCGGGGACTAGCGGGAGAACCGGGGAGCTGTTTTTT. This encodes CASSAGTSGRTGELFF.

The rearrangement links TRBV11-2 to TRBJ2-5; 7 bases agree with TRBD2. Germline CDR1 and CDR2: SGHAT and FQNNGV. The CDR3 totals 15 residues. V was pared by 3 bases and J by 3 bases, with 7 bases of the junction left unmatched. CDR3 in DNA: TGTGCCAGCAGCTTGGGGATTCTAGCGGAAGAGACCCAGTACTTC. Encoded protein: CASSLGILAEETQYF. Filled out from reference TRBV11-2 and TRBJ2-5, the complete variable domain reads EAGVAQSPRYKIIEKRQSVAFWCNPISGHATLYWYQQILGQGPKLLIQFQNNGVVDDSQLPKDRFSAERLKGVDSTLKIQPAKLEDSAVYLCASSLGILAEETQYFGPGTRLLVL.

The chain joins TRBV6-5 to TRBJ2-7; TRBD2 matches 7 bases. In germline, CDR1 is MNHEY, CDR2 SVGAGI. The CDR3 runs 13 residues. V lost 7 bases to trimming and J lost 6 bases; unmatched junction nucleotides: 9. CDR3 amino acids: CASKEGGPSEQYF. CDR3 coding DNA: TGTGCCAGCAAAGAGGGAGGGCCCTCCGAGCAGTACTTC.

The CDR3 bases are TGCGCCAGCACCAGTGCGGCGGGCACTGAAGCTTTCTTT. It specifies CASTSAAGTEAFF. This rearrangement joins TRBV4-1 to TRBJ1-1; the D is unclear. The germline V gene has CDR1 MGHRA and CDR2 YSYEKL. Deletions cut 7 bases from V and 4 bases from J, with 13 bases between. There are 13 residues in the CDR3.

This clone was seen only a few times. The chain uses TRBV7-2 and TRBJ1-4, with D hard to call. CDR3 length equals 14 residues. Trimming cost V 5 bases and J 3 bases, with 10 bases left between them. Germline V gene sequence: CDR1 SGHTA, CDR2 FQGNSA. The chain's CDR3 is CASSTLGANEKLFF. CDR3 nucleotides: TGTGCCAGCAGCACATTAGGAGCTAATGAAAAACTGTTTTTT.

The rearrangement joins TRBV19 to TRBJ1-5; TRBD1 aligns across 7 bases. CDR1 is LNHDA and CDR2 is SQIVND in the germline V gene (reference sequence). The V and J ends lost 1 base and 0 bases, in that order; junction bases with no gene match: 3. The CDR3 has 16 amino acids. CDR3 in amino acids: CASSIGQGGSNQPQHF. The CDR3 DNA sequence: TGTGCCAGTAGTATAGGCCAGGGGGGTAGCAATCAGCCCCAGCATTTT.

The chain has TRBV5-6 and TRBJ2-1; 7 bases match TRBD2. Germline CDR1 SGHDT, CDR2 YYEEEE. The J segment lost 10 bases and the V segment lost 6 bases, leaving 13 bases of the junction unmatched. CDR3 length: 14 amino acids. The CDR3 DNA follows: TGTGCCAGCACCCCGGCGGCGGGAGCTTACGAGCAGTTCTTC. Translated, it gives CASTPAAGAYEQFF. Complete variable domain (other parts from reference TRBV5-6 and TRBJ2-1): DAGVTQSPTHLIKTRGQQVTLRCSPKSGHDTVSWYQQALGQGPQFIFQYYEEEERQRGNFPDRFSGHQFPNYSSELNVNALLLGDSALYLCASTPAAGAYEQFFGPGTRLTVL.

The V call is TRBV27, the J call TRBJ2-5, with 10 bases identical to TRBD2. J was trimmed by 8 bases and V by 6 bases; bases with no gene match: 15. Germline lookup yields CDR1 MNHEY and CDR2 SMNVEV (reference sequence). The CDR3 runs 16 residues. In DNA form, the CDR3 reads TGTGCCAGCAGCTCCAGCGGGGGGGTCCGCCGGCGAACCCAGTACTTC. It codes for CASSSSGGVRRRTQYF.

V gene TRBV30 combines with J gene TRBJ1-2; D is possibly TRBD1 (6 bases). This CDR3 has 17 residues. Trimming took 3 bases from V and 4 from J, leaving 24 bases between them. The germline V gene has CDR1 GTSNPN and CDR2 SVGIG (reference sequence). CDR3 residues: CAWRRTLLQGELYGYTF. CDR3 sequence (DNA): TGTGCCTGGAGACGTACACTCCTACAGGGAGAACTCTATGGCTACACCTTC.

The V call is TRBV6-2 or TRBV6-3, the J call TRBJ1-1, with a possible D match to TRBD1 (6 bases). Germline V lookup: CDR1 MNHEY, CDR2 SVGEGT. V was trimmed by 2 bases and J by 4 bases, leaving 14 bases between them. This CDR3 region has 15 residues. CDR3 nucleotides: TGTGCCAGCAGTTACCTCCAGGGGAGAGTCACTGAAGCTTTCTTT. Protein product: CASSYLQGRVTEAFF.

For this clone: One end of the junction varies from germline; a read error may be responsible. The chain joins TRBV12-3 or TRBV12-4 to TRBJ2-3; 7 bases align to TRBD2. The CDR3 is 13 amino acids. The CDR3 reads CPDPRDYTDTQYF. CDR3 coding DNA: TGCCCTGATCCGAGGGACTACACAGATACGCAGTATTTT.

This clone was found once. CDR3: CASSATGDLGRTEAFF. CDR3 bases: TGTGCCAGCAGTGCCACAGGGGATCTGGGGAGGACTGAAGCTTTCTTT. This chain uses TRBV28 with TRBJ1-1; TRBD1 aligns across 7 bases. CDR1 and CDR2 (germline): MDHEN, SYDVKM. J was trimmed by 5 bases and V by 5 bases; bases with no gene match: 14. The CDR3 has 16 residues.

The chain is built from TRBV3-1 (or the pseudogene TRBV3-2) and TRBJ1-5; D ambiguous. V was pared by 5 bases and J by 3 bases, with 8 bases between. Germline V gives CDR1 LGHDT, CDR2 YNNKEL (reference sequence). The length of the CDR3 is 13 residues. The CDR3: CASSATLNQPQHF. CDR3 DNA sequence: TGTGCCAGCAGCGCGACACTCAATCAGCCCCAGCATTTT.

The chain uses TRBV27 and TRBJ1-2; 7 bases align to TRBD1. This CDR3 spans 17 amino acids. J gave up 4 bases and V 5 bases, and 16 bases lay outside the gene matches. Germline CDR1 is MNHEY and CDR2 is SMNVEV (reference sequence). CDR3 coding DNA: TGTGCCAGCAGTCCCCGAGACAGGGATGTAGATCTCTATGGCTACACCTTC. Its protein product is CASSPRDRDVDLYGYTF.

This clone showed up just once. The CDR3 DNA is TGTGCCAGCAGCCATGAACTGACAGGGATGGTCACTGAAGCTTTCTTT. Translation gives CASSHELTGMVTEAFF. The chain recombines TRBV5-4 with TRBJ1-1; TRBD1 aligns across 7 bases. This CDR3 is 16 amino acids long. J gave up 4 bases and V 4 bases, and 13 bases lay outside the gene matches. Germline V gene lookup returns CDR1 SGHNT and CDR2 YYREEE (reference sequence).

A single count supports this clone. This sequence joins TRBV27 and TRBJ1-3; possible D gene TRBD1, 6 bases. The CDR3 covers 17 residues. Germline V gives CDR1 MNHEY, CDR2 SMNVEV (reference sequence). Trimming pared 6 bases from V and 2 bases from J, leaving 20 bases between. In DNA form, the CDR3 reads TGTGCCAGCAGGGCGGGGGGGCCCCAGAGTGCTGGAAACACCATATATTTT. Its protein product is CASRAGGPQSAGNTIYF.

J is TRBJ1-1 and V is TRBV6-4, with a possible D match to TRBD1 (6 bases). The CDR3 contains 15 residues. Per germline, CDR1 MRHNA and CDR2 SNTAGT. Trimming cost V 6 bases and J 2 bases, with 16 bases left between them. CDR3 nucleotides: TGTGCCAGCAGCAAGTCGGGACACCCCAACACTGAAGCTTTCTTT. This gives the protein CASSKSGHPNTEAFF.

The CDR3 DNA reads TGCGCCAGCAGCTTGAACAGGGGTGACGAGCAGTACTTC. Protein: CASSLNRGDEQYF. V usage is TRBV5-1 and J usage is TRBJ2-7, with 7 bases lining up with TRBD1. This CDR3 is built from 13 residues. The germline gives CDR1 SGHRS, CDR2 YFSETQ. V lost 1 base and J lost 5; bases outside the gene matches: 3.